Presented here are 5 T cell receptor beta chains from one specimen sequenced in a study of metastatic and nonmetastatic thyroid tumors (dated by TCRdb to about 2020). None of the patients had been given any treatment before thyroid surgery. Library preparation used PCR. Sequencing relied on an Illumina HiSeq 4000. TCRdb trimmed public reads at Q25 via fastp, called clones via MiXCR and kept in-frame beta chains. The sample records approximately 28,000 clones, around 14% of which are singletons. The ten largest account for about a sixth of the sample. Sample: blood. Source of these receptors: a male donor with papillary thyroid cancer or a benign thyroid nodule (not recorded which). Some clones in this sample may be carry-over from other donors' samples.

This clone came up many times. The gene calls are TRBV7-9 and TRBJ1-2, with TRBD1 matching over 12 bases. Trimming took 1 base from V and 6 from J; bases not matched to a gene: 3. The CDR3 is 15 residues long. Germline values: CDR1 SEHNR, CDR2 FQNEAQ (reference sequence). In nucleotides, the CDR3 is TGTGCCAGCAGCTTAGGGGACAGGGGGCGCGATGGCTACACCTTC. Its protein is CASSLGDRGRDGYTF. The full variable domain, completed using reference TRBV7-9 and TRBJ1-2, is DTGVSQNPRHKITKRGQNVTFRCDPISEHNRLYWYRQTLGQGPEFLTYFQNEAQLEKSRLLSDRFSAERPKGSFSTLEIQRTEQGDSAMYLCASSLGDRGRDGYTFGSGTRLTVV.

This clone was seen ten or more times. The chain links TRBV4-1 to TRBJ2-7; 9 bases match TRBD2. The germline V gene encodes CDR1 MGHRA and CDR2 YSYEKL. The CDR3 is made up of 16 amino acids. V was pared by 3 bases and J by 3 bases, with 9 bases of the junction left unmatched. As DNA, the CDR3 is TGCGCCAGCAGCCAGGGCGCAGCGGGAGGCTACTACGAGCAGTACTTC. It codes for CASSQGAAGGYYEQYF.

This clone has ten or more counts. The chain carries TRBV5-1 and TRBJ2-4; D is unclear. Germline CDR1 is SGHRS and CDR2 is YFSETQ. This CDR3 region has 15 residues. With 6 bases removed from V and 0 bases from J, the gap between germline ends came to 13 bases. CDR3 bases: TGCGCCAGCACCCCGGATGCCGTAGCCAAAAACATTCAGTACTTC. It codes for CASTPDAVAKNIQYF.

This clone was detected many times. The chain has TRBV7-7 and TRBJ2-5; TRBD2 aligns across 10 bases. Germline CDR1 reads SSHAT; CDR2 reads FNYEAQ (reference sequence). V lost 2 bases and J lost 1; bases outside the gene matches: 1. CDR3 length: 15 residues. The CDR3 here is CASSLLAGVQETQYF. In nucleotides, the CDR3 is TGTGCCAGCAGCTTACTAGCGGGGGTCCAAGAGACCCAGTACTTC.

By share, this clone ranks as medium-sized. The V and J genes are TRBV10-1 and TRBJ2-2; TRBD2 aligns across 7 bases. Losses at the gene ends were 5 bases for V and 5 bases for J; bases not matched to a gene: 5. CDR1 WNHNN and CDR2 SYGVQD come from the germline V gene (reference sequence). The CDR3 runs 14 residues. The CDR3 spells CASSRGDATGELFF. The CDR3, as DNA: TGCGCCAGCAGTCGGGGGGACGCGACCGGGGAGCTGTTTTTT.